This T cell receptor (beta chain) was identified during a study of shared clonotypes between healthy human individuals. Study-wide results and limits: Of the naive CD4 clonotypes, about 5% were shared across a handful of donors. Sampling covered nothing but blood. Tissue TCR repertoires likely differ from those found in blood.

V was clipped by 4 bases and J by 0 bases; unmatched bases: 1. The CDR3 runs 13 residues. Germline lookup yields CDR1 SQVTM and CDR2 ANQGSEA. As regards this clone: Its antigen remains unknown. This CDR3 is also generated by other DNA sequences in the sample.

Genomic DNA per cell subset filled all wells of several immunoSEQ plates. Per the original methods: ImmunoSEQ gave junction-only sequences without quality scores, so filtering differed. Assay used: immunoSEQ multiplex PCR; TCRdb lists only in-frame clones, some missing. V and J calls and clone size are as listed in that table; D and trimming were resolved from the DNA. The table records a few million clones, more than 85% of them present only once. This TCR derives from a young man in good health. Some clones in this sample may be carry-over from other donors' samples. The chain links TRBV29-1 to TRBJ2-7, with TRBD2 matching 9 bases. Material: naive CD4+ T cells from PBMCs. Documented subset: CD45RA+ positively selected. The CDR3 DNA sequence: TGCAGCGTTGGACTAGCGGCCTCCTACGAGCAGTACTTC. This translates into CSVGLAASYEQYF.